This T cell receptor (beta chain) derives from a study of response to subunit inactivated influenza vaccine. Turning to this clonotype: Its antigen remains unknown.

Per the germline V gene, CDR1 is MRHNA and CDR2 is SNTAGT. V dropped 7 bases and J dropped 6 bases, with 18 bases sitting between them. The CDR3 is 14 amino acids. Broader study findings: Each seasonal influenza vaccination, the authors suggested, recruits few new T cells.

A single record per CDR3 protein comes from TCRdb applying MiXCR to the RT-PCR reads. The sample lists around 190,000 distinct CDR3 sequences, about 9% occurring once. The material was non-naive T cells sorted from PBMCs, obtained on the day of vaccination. The rearrangement links TRBV6-4 to TRBJ1-2; D is possibly TRBD1 (6 bases). The clonotype comes from a man between 45 and 60 years old who received an inactivated influenza vaccine. This CDR3 reads CASTAEGGSDGYTF. CDR3 in DNA: TGTGCCAGCACAGCCGAGGGGGGGTCGGATGGCTACACCTTC.